Below are 5 T cell receptor beta chains sequenced from a single sample in a study of blood T cells in healthy people across ages. Combining a sample-barcoded 5' primer with a J-beta primer mix, a second PCR ran for 7 to 11 cycles. TCRdb reprocessed the 5' RACE reads via MiXCR and lists one record per CDR3 protein. Among about 830,000 distinct CDR3 sequences, 58% were seen once, and the ten largest hold roughly 20%. Sequencing was carried out using blood. Source of these receptors: a man aged 25-45 years in good health.

The chain has TRBV13 and TRBJ2-1; D may be TRBD2 (6 bases). V was clipped by 7 bases and J by 8 bases, with 24 bases between them. The CDR3 has 16 amino acids. The V gene's germline CDR1 is PRHDT and CDR2 FYEKMQ (reference sequence). The CDR3 region is CASNTQTSLGLDEQFF. The DNA for the CDR3 is TGTGCCAGCAATACCCAAACTAGCTTAGGGCTGGATGAGCAGTTCTTC.

The chain combines TRBV20-1 with TRBJ2-7; no firm D call. Germline V gene data show CDR1 as DFQATT and CDR2 as SNEGSKA (reference sequence). CDR3 length: 16 amino acids. V lost 0 bases and J 1 base, leaving 16 bases between the germline ends. The CDR3 loop is CSARDPGLKASYEQYF. The CDR3 DNA reads as TGCAGTGCTAGAGACCCGGGCCTAAAAGCTTCCTACGAGCAGTACTTC.

This chain connects TRBV29-1 to TRBJ2-1, with a tentative D call TRBD2 (5 bases). Germline CDR1 reads SQVTM; CDR2 reads ANQGSEA. The CDR3 sequence is 12 residues long. Trimming removed 7 bases at V and 8 bases at J, with 15 bases between. The CDR3 DNA reads as TGCAGCGGTGGACTCTTACAATATGAGCAGTTCTTC. This codes for CSGGLLQYEQFF.

V and J are TRBV20-1 and TRBJ2-1; 11 bases map to TRBD2. Germline-derived CDR1 and CDR2 are DFQATT and SNEGSKA (reference sequence). This CDR3 region has 12 residues. The DNA for the CDR3 is TGCAGCACTAGCGGGAGTTTGAATGAGCAGTTCTTC. Translated: CSTSGSLNEQFF.

This chain uses TRBV20-1 with TRBJ2-7; tentatively, D is TRBD1 or TRBD2 (6 bases each). The CDR3 has 15 amino acids. The V gene lost 2 bases and the J gene lost 3 bases, with 17 bases spanning the gap. Germline CDR1 reads DFQATT; CDR2 reads SNEGSKA (reference sequence). CDR3 sequence reads: CSARNVEGEDYEQYF. CDR3 bases: TGCAGTGCTAGAAACGTTGAGGGGGAGGACTACGAGCAGTACTTC.